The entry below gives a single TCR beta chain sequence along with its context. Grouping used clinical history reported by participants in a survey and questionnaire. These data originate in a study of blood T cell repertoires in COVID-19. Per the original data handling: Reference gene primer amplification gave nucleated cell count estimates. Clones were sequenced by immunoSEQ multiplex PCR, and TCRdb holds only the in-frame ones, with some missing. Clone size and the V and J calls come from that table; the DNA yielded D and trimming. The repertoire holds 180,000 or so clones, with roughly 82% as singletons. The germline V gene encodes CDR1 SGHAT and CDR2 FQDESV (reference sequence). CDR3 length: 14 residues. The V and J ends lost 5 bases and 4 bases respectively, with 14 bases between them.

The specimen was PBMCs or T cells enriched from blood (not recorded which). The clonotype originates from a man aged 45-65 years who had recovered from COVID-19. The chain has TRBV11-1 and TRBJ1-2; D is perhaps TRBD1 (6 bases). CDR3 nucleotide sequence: TGTGCCAGCAGCCCGCGCGGACAGCTCTATGGCTACACCTTC. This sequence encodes CASSPRGQLYGYTF.